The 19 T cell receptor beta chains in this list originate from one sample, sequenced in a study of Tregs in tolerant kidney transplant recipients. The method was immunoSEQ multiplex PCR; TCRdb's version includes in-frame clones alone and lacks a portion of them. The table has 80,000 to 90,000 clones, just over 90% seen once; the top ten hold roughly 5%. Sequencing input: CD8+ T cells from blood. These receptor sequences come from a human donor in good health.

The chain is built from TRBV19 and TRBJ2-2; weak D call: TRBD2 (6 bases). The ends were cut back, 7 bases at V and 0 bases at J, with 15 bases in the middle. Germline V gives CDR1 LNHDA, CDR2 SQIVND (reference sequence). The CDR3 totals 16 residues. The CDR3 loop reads CASTFPGDANTGELFF. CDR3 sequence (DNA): TGTGCCAGTACCTTCCCGGGGGATGCGAACACCGGGGAGCTGTTTTTT.

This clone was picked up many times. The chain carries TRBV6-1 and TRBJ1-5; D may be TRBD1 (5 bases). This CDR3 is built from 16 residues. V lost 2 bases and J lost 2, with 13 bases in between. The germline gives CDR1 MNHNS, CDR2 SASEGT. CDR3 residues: CASSERRGIGNQPQHF. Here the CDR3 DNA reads TGTGCCAGCAGTGAAAGGAGGGGCATCGGCAATCAGCCCCAGCATTTT.

CDR3 sequence reads: CASSPRQGAAYGYTF. CDR3 DNA: TGTGCCAGCAGCCCCAGACAGGGGGCTGCCTATGGCTACACCTTC. The chain uses TRBV9 and TRBJ1-2; 10 nucleotides align to TRBD1. The CDR3 has 15 amino acids. Germline CDR1 reads SGDLS; CDR2 reads YYNGEE. J lost 4 bases, V lost 4 bases, and 7 bases had no gene match. Filled out from reference TRBV9 and TRBJ1-2, the complete variable domain reads DSGVTQTPKHLITATGQRVTLRCSPRSGDLSVYWYQQSLDQGLQFLIQYYNGEERAKGNILERFSAQQFPDLHSELNLSSLELGDSALYFCASSPRQGAAYGYTFGSGTRLTVV.

In nucleotides, the CDR3 is TGTGCCAGCAGCTTAGAGGCTAGCGGGCCTAGCACAGATACGCAGTATTTT. It codes for CASSLEASGPSTDTQYF. This sequence joins TRBV11-2 and TRBJ2-3; the match to TRBD2 covers 8 bases. This CDR3 contains 17 residues. In germline, CDR1 is SGHAT, CDR2 FQNNGV. V was clipped by 0 bases and J by 0 bases; unmatched bases: 5.

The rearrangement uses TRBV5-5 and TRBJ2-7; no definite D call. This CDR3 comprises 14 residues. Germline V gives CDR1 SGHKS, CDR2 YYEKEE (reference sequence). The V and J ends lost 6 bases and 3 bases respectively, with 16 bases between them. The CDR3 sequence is CASNPDSQLYEQYF. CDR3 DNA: TGTGCCAGCAACCCCGACTCTCAACTCTACGAGCAGTACTTC. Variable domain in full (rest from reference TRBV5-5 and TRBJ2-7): DAGVTQSPTHLIKTRGQQVTLRCSPISGHKSVSWYQQVLGQGPQFIFQYYEKEERGRGNFPDRFSARQFPNYSSELNVNALLLGDSALYLCASNPDSQLYEQYFGPGTRLTVT.

CDR3 sequence: CASSEVGRGASYGYTF. The CDR3 nucleotides read TGTGCCAGCAGTGAAGTTGGGAGGGGGGCTAGTTATGGCTACACCTTC. J is TRBJ1-2 and V is TRBV2, with D possibly being TRBD1 (6 bases). V lost 1 base, J lost 5 bases, and 17 bases lay in between. The CDR3 extends over 16 amino acids. The V gene's germline CDR1 is SNHLY and CDR2 FYNNEI.

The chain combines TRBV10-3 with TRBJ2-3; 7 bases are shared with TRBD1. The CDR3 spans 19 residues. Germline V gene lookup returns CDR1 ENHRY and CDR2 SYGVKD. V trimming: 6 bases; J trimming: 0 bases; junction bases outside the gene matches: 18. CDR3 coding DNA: TGTGCCATCAGATCCGACCGGTCCGACAGGGACCTTAGCACAGATACGCAGTATTTT. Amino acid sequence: CAIRSDRSDRDLSTDTQYF.

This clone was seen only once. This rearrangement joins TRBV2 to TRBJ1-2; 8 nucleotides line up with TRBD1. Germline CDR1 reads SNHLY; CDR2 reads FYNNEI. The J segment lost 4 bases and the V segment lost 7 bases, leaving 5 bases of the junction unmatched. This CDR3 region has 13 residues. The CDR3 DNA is TGTGCCAGCAAGGGGACAGGCCTCTATGGCTACACCTTC. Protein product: CASKGTGLYGYTF.

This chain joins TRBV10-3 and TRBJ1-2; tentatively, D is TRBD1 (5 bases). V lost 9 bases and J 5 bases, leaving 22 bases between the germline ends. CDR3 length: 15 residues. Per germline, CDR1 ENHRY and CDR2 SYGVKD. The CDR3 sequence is CAIFGHVEEAYGYTF. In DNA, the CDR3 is TGTGCCATTTTTGGACACGTCGAGGAGGCATATGGCTACACCTTC.

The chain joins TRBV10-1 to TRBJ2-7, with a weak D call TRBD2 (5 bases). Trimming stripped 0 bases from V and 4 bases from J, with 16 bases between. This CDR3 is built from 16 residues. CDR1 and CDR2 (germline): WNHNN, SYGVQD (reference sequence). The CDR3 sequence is CASSESTMGLVYEQYF. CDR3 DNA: TGCGCCAGCAGTGAGTCGACTATGGGCCTGGTTTACGAGCAGTACTTC.

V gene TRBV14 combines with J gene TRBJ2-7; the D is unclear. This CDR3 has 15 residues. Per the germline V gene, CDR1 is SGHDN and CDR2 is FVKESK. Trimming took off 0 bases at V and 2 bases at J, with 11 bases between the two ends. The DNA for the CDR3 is TGTGCCAGCAGCCAAGATTATAGGTTGACCTACGAGCAGTACTTC. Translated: CASSQDYRLTYEQYF.

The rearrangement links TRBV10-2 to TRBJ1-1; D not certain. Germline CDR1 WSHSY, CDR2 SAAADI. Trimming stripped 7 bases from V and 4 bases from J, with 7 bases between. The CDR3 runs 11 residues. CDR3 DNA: TGCGCCAGCAAACTGGGCACTGAAGCTTTCTTT. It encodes CASKLGTEAFF.

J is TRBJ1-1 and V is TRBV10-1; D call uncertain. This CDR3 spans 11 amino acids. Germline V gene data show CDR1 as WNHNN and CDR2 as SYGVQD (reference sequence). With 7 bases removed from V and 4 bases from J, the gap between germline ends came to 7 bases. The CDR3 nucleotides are TGCGCCAGCATGGGTTCCACTGAAGCTTTCTTT. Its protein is CASMGSTEAFF.

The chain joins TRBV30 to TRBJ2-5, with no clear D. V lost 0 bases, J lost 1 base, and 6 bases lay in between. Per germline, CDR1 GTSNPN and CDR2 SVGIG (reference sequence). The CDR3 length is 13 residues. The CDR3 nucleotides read TGTGCCTGGAGTGTACAACTCCAAGAGACCCAGTACTTC. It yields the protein CAWSVQLQETQYF.

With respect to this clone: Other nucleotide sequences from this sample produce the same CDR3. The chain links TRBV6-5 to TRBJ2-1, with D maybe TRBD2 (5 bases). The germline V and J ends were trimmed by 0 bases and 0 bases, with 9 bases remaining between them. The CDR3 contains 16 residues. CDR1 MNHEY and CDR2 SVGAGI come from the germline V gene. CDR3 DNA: TGTGCCAGCAGTTACTCGGGTGGGAGCTCCTACAATGAGCAGTTCTTC. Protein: CASSYSGGSSYNEQFF.

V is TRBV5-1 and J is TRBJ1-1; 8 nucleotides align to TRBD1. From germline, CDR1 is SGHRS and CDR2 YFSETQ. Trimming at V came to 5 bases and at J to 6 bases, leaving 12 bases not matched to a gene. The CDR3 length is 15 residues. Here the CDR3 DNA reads TGCGCCAGCAGGGACCCTGGACAGGGAGAACCTGAAGCTTTCTTT. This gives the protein CASRDPGQGEPEAFF.

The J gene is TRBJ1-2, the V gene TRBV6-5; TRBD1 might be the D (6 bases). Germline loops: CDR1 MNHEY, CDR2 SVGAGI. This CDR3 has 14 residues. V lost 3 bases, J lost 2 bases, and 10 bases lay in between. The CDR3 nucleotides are TGTGCCAGCAGTTATACGGGGGGCAACTATGGCTACACCTTC. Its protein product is CASSYTGGNYGYTF.

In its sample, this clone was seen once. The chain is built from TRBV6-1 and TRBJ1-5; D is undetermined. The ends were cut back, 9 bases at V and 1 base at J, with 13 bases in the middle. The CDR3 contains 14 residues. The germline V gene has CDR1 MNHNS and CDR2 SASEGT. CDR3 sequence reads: CASRGILSNQPQHF. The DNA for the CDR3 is TGTGCCAGTCGAGGAATATTAAGCAATCAGCCCCAGCATTTT.

CDR3 sequence reads: CASSQDPRADTGELFF. The CDR3 DNA follows: TGCGCCAGCAGCCAAGATCCAAGGGCCGACACCGGGGAGCTGTTTTTT. V usage is TRBV4-1 and J usage is TRBJ2-2; D not resolved. CDR1 and CDR2 from the germline V gene are MGHRA and YSYEKL. Trimming left V 0 bases short and J 3 bases short, with 11 bases between. CDR3 size: 16 residues.